What follows are 12 T cell receptor beta chains derived from one specimen sequenced in a study of memory CD4+ T cells and cytomegalovirus serostatus. Assay used: immunoSEQ multiplex PCR; TCRdb lists only in-frame clones, some missing. The sample lists about 42,000 clones, more than 60% occurring once. The sort gate was single viable CD3+CD4+CD8-CD45RO+ cells for memory CD4+ T cells. Input material: memory CD4+ T cells from blood. The receptors stem from an adult in good health and CMV-seronegative.

The chain uses TRBV9 and TRBJ2-1, with TRBD1 matching over 9 bases. The V gene end was trimmed by 1 base and the J gene end by 8 bases; junction bases not matched to a gene: 10. Germline CDR1 reads SGDLS; CDR2 reads YYNGEE. This CDR3 contains 16 residues. The CDR3 sequence is CASSVSGTGRIDEQFF. In DNA form, the CDR3 reads TGTGCCAGCAGCGTATCCGGGACAGGGAGGATCGATGAGCAGTTCTTC.

The CDR3 reads CASSEARSKGSYTF. CDR3 nucleotide sequence: TGTGCCAGCAGTGAAGCGCGTTCGAAGGGGAGCTACACCTTC. The V call is TRBV6-1, the J call TRBJ1-2; weak D call: TRBD1 (5 bases). Germline lookup yields CDR1 MNHNS and CDR2 SASEGT. V gave up 0 bases and J gave up 9 bases, with 14 bases separating them. The CDR3 spans 14 residues.

The chain links TRBV5-4 to TRBJ2-1; TRBD2 aligns across 9 bases. This CDR3 has 15 amino acids. The germline CDR1 and CDR2 sequences are SGHNT and YYREEE (reference sequence). Trimming removed 0 bases from V and 7 bases from J; junction bases left unmatched: 5. CDR3: CASSLGRGGGNEQFF. The CDR3 nucleotides read TGTGCCAGCAGCTTGGGGCGGGGGGGTGGAAATGAGCAGTTCTTC.

The V gene is TRBV19, the J gene TRBJ2-6; the D is unclear. Between the trimmed V and J ends, which lost 1 base and 6 bases, there was a span of 4 bases. The CDR3 is 13 residues long. Looked up from germline, CDR1 is LNHDA and CDR2 is SQIVND (reference sequence). The CDR3 DNA reads as TGTGCCAGTAGTATAGTCCCGGCCAACGTCCTGACTTTC. Its protein is CASSIVPANVLTF.

The rearrangement joins TRBV7-9 to TRBJ2-1, with D unclear. This CDR3 has 11 amino acids. Trimming took 5 bases from V and 8 from J, leaving 7 bases between them. CDR1 SEHNR and CDR2 FQNEAQ come from the germline V gene (reference sequence). CDR3 sequence: CASSRDHEQFF. The CDR3 DNA is TGTGCCAGCAGCCGAGACCATGAGCAGTTCTTC.

J is TRBJ2-4 and V is TRBV28; a weak D match, TRBD2 (5 bases). The length of the CDR3 is 15 residues. Germline CDR1 and CDR2: MDHEN and SYDVKM. Trimming shortened V by 5 bases and J by 0 bases, and 11 bases separated the two germline ends. The CDR3 reads CASSVQDLAKNIQYF. Written as DNA, the CDR3 is TGTGCCAGCAGTGTGCAGGACTTAGCCAAAAACATTCAGTACTTC.

The J gene is TRBJ2-5, the V gene TRBV5-4; 13 bases fit TRBD2. The CDR3 sequence is 14 residues long. Germline V CDR1 and CDR2: SGHNT, YYREEE (reference sequence). Trimming removed 5 bases from V and 5 bases from J; junction bases left unmatched: 3. CDR3 sequence: CASRPTSGGETQYF. The CDR3 bases are TGTGCCAGCAGGCCGACTAGCGGGGGGGAGACCCAGTACTTC.

The V and J genes are TRBV7-9 and TRBJ1-2; 9 bases are a match to TRBD1. The V and J ends lost 5 bases and 4 bases, in that order; junction bases with no gene match: 11. The CDR3 loop spans 16 amino acids. CDR1 and CDR2 (germline): SEHNR, FQNEAQ (reference sequence). The CDR3 protein is CASSPLRDRAGYGYTF. CDR3 nucleotides: TGTGCCAGCAGCCCCCTCCGGGACAGGGCGGGCTATGGCTACACCTTC.

CDR3 nucleotide sequence: TGCGCCAGCAGCCCAACTTGGACAGGGGACAGCTCCTACGAGCAGTACTTC. Amino acid sequence: CASSPTWTGDSSYEQYF. The V gene is TRBV5-1, the J gene TRBJ2-7; the match to TRBD1 covers 9 bases. This CDR3 is built from 17 residues. Germline V lookup: CDR1 SGHRS, CDR2 YFSETQ. V trimming: 4 bases; J trimming: 0 bases; junction bases outside the gene matches: 11.

This clone was picked up a small number of times. The chain has TRBV11-1 and TRBJ1-1, with D unclear. The V gene's germline CDR1 is SGHAT and CDR2 FQDESV (reference sequence). The CDR3 runs 14 residues. V was clipped by 5 bases and J by 1 base, with 11 bases between them. CDR3 residues: CASSLGQPNTEAFF. The CDR3 nucleotides are TGTGCCAGCAGCCTCGGGCAGCCGAACACTGAAGCTTTCTTT. The full variable domain, completed using reference TRBV11-1 and TRBJ1-1, is EAEVAQSPRYKITEKSQAVAFWCDPISGHATLYWYRQILGQGPELLVQFQDESVVDDSQLPKDRFSAERLKGVDSTLKIQPAELGDSAMYLCASSLGQPNTEAFFGQGTRLTVV.

The genes are TRBV5-1 and TRBJ2-7, with a tentative D call TRBD1 (5 bases). Trimming took off 0 bases at V and 2 bases at J, with 9 bases between the two ends. This CDR3 spans 14 amino acids. Germline V lookup: CDR1 SGHRS, CDR2 YFSETQ. The CDR3 DNA reads as TGCGCCAGCAGCTTGGCCAGACAGACCTACGAGCAGTACTTC. This gives the protein CASSLARQTYEQYF.

The CDR3 DNA is TGTGCCAGCAGTGAATATGGGCCCCGACCGAATTACGAGCAGTACTTC. This gives the protein CASSEYGPRPNYEQYF. The rearrangement links TRBV6-1 to TRBJ2-7; D ambiguous. The germline V gene encodes CDR1 MNHNS and CDR2 SASEGT. This CDR3 spans 16 amino acids. Trimming left V 2 bases short and J 4 bases short, with 18 bases between.